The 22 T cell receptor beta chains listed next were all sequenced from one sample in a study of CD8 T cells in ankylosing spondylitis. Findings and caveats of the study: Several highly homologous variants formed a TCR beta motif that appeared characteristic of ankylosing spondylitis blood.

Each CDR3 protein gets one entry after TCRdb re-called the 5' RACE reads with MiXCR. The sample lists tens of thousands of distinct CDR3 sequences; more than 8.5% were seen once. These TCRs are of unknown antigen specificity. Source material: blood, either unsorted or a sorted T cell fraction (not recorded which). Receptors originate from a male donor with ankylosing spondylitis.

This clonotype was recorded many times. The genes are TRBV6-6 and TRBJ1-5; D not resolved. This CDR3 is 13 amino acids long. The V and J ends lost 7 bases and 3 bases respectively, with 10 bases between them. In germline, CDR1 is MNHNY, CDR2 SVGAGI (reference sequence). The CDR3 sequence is CASNTAFNQPQHF. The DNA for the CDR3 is TGTGCCAGCAACACAGCGTTCAATCAGCCCCAGCATTTT.

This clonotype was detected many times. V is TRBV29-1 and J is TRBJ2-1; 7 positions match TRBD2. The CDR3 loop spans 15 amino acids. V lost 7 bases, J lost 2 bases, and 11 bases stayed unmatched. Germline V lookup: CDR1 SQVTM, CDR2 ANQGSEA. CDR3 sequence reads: CSASNGEGPYNEQFF. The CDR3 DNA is TGCAGCGCTTCTAACGGGGAGGGCCCCTACAATGAGCAGTTCTTC.

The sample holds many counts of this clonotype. For the CDR3, the DNA is TGTGCCAGCAGCCTGCAACAGGGGGCGCGGGGTGGGAATGAGCAGTTCTTC. The encoded protein is CASSLQQGARGGNEQFF. This chain uses TRBV6-2 or TRBV6-3 with TRBJ2-1, with 9 positions matching TRBD1. Germline CDR1 is MNHEY and CDR2 is SVGEGT. There are 17 residues in the CDR3. V dropped 6 bases and J dropped 7; count of bases not matched to a gene: 16.

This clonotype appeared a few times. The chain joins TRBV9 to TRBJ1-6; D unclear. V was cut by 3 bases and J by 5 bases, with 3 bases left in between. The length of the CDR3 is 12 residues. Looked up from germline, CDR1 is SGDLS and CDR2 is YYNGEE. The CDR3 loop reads CASSADNSPLHF. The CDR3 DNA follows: TGTGCCAGCAGCGCAGATAATTCACCCCTCCACTTT.

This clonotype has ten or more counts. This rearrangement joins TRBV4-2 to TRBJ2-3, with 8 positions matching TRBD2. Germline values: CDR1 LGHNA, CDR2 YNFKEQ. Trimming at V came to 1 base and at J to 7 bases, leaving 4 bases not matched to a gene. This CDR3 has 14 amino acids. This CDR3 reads CASSQGAGGYTQYF. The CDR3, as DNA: TGTGCCAGCAGCCAAGGGGCGGGAGGCTATACGCAGTATTTT.

The CDR3 reads CATSRGKRQSGEQYV. CDR3 coding DNA: TGTGCCACCAGCAGAGGCAAGAGACAGTCCGGGGAGCAGTACGTC. This chain uses TRBV15 with TRBJ2-7; possibly TRBD1 for D (5 bases). CDR3 length equals 15 residues. V lost 1 base and J lost 7, with 17 bases in between. From germline, CDR1 is LNHNV and CDR2 YYDKDF (reference sequence).

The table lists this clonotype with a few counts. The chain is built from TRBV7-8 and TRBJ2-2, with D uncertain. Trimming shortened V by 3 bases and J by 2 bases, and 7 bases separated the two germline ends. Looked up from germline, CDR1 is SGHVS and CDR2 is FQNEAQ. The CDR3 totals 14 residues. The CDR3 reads CASSFGPNTGELFF. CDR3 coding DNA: TGTGCCAGCAGCTTCGGACCTAACACCGGGGAGCTGTTTTTT.

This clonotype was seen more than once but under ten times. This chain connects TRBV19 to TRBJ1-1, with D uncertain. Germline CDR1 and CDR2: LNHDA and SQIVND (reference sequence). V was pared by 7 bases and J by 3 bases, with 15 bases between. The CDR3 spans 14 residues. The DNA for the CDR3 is TGTGCCAGTACCACGGTCCGAAGGCACACTGAAGCTTTCTTT. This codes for CASTTVRRHTEAFF.

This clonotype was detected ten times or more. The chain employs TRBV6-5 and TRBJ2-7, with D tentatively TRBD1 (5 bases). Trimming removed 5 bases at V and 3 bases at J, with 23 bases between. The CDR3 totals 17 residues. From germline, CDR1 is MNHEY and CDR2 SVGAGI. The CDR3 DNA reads TGTGCCAGCAGTAACAGGACATTCCAACCCCTTTTCTACGAGCAGTACGTC. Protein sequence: CASSNRTFQPLFYEQYV.

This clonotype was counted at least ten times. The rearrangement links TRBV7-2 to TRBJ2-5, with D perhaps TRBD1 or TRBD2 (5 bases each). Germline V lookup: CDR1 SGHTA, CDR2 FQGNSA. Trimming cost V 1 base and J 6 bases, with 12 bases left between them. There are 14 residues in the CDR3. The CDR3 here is CASSLGGKQQTQYF. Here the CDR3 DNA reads TGTGCCAGCAGCTTAGGGGGGAAACAACAGACCCAGTACTTC.

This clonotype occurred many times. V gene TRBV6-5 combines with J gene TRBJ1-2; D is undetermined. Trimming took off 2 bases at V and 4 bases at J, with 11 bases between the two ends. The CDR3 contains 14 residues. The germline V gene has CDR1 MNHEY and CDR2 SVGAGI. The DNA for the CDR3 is TGTGCCAGCAGTTACGTGGAATCCCCCTATGGCTACACCTTC. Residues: CASSYVESPYGYTF.

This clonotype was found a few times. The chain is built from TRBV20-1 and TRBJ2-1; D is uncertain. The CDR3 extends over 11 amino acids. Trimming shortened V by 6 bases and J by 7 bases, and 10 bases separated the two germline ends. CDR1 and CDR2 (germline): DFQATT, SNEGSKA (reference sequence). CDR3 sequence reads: CSAKIINEQFF. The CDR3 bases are TGCAGTGCCAAGATAATAAATGAGCAGTTCTTC.

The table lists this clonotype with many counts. CDR3 DNA: TGTGCCAGCAGCTCTACTAGTCCTCTCGGGACACTGAATTTCTACGAGCAGTACTTC. Amino acid sequence: CASSSTSPLGTLNFYEQYF. V gene TRBV11-1 combines with J gene TRBJ2-7, with D perhaps TRBD1 (6 bases). Trimming took 4 bases from V and 3 from J, leaving 28 bases between them. Germline values: CDR1 SGHAT, CDR2 FQDESV (reference sequence). The CDR3 is made up of 19 amino acids.

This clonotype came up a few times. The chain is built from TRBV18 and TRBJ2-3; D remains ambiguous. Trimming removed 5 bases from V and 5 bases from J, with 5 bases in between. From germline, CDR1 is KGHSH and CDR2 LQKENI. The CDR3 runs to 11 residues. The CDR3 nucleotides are TGTGCCAGCTCATATGTAGATACGCAGTATTTT. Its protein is CASSYVDTQYF.

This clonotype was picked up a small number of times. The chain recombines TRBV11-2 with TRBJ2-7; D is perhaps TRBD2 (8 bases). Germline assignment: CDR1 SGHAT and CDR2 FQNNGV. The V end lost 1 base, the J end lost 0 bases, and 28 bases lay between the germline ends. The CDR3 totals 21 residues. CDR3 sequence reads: CASSLVAGQLNPSGGSYEQYV. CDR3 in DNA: TGTGCCAGCAGCTTAGTAGCGGGACAGCTCAACCCTAGCGGTGGCTCCTACGAGCAGTACGTC.

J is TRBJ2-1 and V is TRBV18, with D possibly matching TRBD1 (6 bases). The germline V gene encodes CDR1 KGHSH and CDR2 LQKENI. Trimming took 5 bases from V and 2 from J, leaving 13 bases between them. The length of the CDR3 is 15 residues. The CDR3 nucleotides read TGTGCCAGCTCAGACGGGGACACTCCCTACAATGAGCAGTTCTTC. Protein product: CASSDGDTPYNEQFF.

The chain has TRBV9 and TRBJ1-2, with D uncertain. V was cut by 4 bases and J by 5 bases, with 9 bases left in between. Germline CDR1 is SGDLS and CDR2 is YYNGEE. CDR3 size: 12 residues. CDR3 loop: CASSHGSYGYTF. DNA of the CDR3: TGTGCCAGCAGCCACGGAAGTTATGGCTACACCTTC.

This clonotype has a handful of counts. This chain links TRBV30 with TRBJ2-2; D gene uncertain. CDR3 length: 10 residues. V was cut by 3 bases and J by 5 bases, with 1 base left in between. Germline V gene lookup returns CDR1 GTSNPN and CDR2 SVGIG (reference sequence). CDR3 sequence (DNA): TGTGCCTGGAGGACCGGGGAGCTGTTTTTT. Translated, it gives CAWRTGELFF.

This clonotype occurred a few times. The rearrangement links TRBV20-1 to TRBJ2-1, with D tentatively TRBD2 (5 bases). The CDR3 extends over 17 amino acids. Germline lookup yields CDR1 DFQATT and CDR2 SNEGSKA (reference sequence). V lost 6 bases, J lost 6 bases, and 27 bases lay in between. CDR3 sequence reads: CSAEGGLWTVAGNEQFF. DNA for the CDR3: TGCAGTGCCGAAGGTGGCCTATGGACTGTAGCAGGCAATGAGCAGTTCTTC.

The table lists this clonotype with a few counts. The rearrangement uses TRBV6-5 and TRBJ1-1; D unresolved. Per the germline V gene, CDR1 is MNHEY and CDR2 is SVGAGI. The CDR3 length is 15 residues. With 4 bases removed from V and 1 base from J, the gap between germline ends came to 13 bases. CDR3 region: CASSLQNLGNTEAFF. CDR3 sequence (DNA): TGTGCCAGCAGTTTACAGAATCTCGGGAACACTGAAGCTTTCTTT.

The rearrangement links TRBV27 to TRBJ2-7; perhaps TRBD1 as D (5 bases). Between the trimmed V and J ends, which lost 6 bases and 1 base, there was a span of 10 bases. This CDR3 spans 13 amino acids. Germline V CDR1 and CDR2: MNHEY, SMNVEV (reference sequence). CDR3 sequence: CASRTQGSYEQYF. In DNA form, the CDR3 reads TGTGCCAGCAGGACTCAGGGTTCCTACGAGCAGTACTTC.

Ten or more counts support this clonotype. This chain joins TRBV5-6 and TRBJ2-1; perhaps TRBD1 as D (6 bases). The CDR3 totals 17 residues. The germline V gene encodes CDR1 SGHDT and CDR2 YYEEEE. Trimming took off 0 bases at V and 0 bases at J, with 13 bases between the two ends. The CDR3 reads CASSLGGGPLSYNEQFF. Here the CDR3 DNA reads TGTGCCAGCAGCTTGGGTGGGGGCCCCCTCTCCTACAATGAGCAGTTCTTC.